This T cell receptor beta chain was sequenced for a study of long-term antiretroviral therapy in people with HIV. Assay version v3.0 of immunoSEQ was used, and it was run at survey level. This table comes from immunoSEQ multiplex PCR, and its TCRdb copy is limited to in-frame clones, with some not included. Of 24,000 or so clones in the sample, about 83% are singletons; the top ten hold roughly 5%. This clone showed up just once. Different DNA sequences within this sample yield the same CDR3. The trim removed 1 base at V and 5 bases at J, leaving 6 bases unmatched. This CDR3 comprises 16 residues. The germline CDR1 and CDR2 sequences are SGHDN and FVKESK.

Sequenced material: unsorted PBMCs, taken 3 years after starting antiretroviral therapy. The V call is TRBV14, the J call TRBJ2-1, with 9 bases that match TRBD1. The clonotype comes from a young man with HIV. DNA for the CDR3: TGTGCCAGCAGCCAAGTTCCGGGACAGGGCGACAATGAGCAGTTCTTC. This translates into CASSQVPGQGDNEQFF.